This T cell receptor (beta chain) stems from a study of blood T cells in healthy people across ages. Concerning this clonotype: Its antigen is as yet unknown.

A second PCR of roughly 7 to 11 cycles used a sample-barcoded 5' primer and a J-beta primer mix. TCRdb re-analysed the 5' RACE reads in MiXCR, keeping a single row per CDR3 protein. Among some 1.5 million distinct CDR3 sequences listed, about 45% were seen once. The study, taken as a whole, reports: What prevented conclusive comparison of naive and antigen-experienced cells was that PBMCs were unsorted. Strongly correlated with naive T cell percentage was TCR beta diversity.

The clonotype was recovered from a woman younger than 30 in good health. Sequencing used blood.

The CDR3 is CASSLWSGYGYTF. CDR3 bases: TGTGCCAGCAGTTTATGGTCAGGCTATGGCTACACCTTC. This chain joins TRBV27 and TRBJ1-2; D gene ambiguous. CDR1 is MNHEY and CDR2 is SMNVEV in the germline V gene (reference sequence). The CDR3 is 13 residues long. Trimming took 1 base from V and 4 from J, leaving 7 bases between them.